This T cell receptor (beta chain) is from a study of cytomegalovirus exposure and HLA in healthy donors. Study context: The 95 to 150 validation repertoires were produced on the same platform as the roughly 720 repertoires of the first cohort. This was reported in a later analysis.

Germline CDR1 is MNHEY and CDR2 is SVGAGI. The CDR3 is 13 residues long. Trimming took 4 bases from V and 9 from J, leaving 13 bases between them. Sequencing used immunoSEQ multiplex PCR; TCRdb keeps in-frame clones, though not all of them. The repertoire has some 90,000 clones, roughly 96% of them found once; the top ten carry over 0.7%. Findings and caveats of the study: Cytomegalovirus status was reportedly diagnosed by the classifier with high sensitivity and specificity.

Remarks on this clone: What it binds is not known.

Sequences were obtained from PBMCs. The clonotype originates from a young man in good health and CMV-seronegative. V gene TRBV6-5 combines with J gene TRBJ2-1; tentatively, D is TRBD1 (6 bases). CDR3 region: CASSSSGESEQFF. As DNA, the CDR3 is TGTGCCAGCAGTTCTTCAGGGGAGAGTGAGCAGTTCTTC.